This passage covers 26 T cell receptor beta chains from one sample sequenced in a study of blood T cell repertoires in COVID-19. TCRdb's copy holds only in-frame clones and misses some; the assay was immunoSEQ multiplex PCR. The table shows tens of thousands of clones, with around 83% occurring only once. The sample was peripheral blood. The receptors come from a woman aged 55-75 years with acute or convalescent COVID-19.

The chain joins TRBV7-9 to TRBJ2-2; no firm D call. The CDR3 extends over 16 amino acids. The V end was cut by 5 bases, the J end by 0 bases, with 13 bases between. Germline values: CDR1 SEHNR, CDR2 FQNEAQ (reference sequence). CDR3 in amino acids: CASSPRLGANTGELFF. The DNA for the CDR3 is TGTGCCAGCAGCCCCCGATTGGGCGCGAACACCGGGGAGCTGTTTTTT.

The chain is built from TRBV10-2 and TRBJ2-1, with TRBD2 identical over 7 bases. This CDR3 spans 11 amino acids. CDR1 and CDR2 from the germline V gene are WSHSY and SAAADI. With V trimmed by 3 bases and J by 15 bases, 5 bases remained unmatched. CDR3 sequence (DNA): TGCGCCAGCAGTGACCGGGAGGACCGGTTCTTC. Translation: CASSDREDRFF.

The chain carries TRBV2 and TRBJ2-3; D call uncertain. The CDR3 contains 12 residues. Looked up from germline, CDR1 is SNHLY and CDR2 is FYNNEI. V lost 3 bases and J lost 6, with 7 bases in between. The CDR3 bases are TGTGCCAGCAGTGAGCTAGAGGATACGCAGTATTTT. Translating gives CASSELEDTQYF.

The rearrangement uses TRBV18 and TRBJ2-2, with TRBD2 matching over 13 bases. The CDR3 is 17 amino acids. Germline CDR1 is KGHSH and CDR2 is LQKENI. V lost 3 bases, J lost 6 bases, and 7 bases stayed unmatched. The CDR3: CASSPGLAGVAPGELFF. CDR3 nucleotide sequence: TGTGCCAGCTCACCCGGACTAGCGGGAGTTGCCCCCGGGGAGCTGTTTTTT.

A single count supports this clone. The genes are TRBV12-3 or TRBV12-4 and TRBJ2-1; D is unresolved. CDR3 length: 13 amino acids. Trimming cost V 5 bases and J 8 bases, with 13 bases left between them. The CDR3, as DNA: TGTGCCAGCAGTGCCCAAGTAGCCCATGAGCAGTTCTTC. Its translation: CASSAQVAHEQFF.

The V call is TRBV28, the J call TRBJ1-6; no clear D gene. CDR1 and CDR2 (germline): MDHEN, SYDVKM. The CDR3 extends over 15 amino acids. Trimming took off 3 bases at V and 5 bases at J, with 11 bases between the two ends. In DNA, the CDR3 is TGTGCCAGCAGTTTTCGGGGTTTCGATAATTCACCCCTCCACTTT. As protein: CASSFRGFDNSPLHF.

The V gene is TRBV30, the J gene TRBJ2-7, with 12 bases matching TRBD2. Germline assignment: CDR1 GTSNPN and CDR2 SVGIG (reference sequence). After removal of 2 bases from V and 5 bases from J, the junction contained 7 bases not matched to a gene. The CDR3 is 15 amino acids. CDR3 in DNA: TGTGCCTGGAGTTTGCTAGCGGGGGGGTTCCACGAGCAGTACTTC. Translating it yields CAWSLLAGGFHEQYF.

This clone is a singleton in its sample. This rearrangement joins TRBV10-2 to TRBJ1-2; a possible D gene is TRBD1 (5 bases). This CDR3 has 15 residues. CDR1 and CDR2 (germline): WSHSY, SAAADI. Trimming removed 3 bases from V and 1 base from J, with 12 bases in between. In nucleotides, the CDR3 is TGCGCCAGCAGTGACAGACAGCCGATTAACTATGGCTACACCTTC. Its protein is CASSDRQPINYGYTF.

In its sample, this clone was seen once. The chain uses TRBV6-6 and TRBJ1-5; maybe TRBD1 (6 bases). In germline, CDR1 is MNHNY, CDR2 SVGAGI (reference sequence). The CDR3 spans 15 residues. V gave up 2 bases and J gave up 4 bases, with 12 bases separating them. The chain's CDR3 is CASSYKDSFNQPQHF. For the CDR3, the DNA is TGTGCCAGCAGTTACAAGGACAGCTTTAATCAGCCCCAGCATTTT.

This clone was recorded a few times. This chain links TRBV6-6 with TRBJ2-2, with a tentative D call TRBD2 (5 bases). The V end was cut by 4 bases, the J end by 5 bases, with 5 bases between. CDR1 is MNHNY and CDR2 is SVGAGI in the germline V gene (reference sequence). This CDR3 comprises 12 residues. The CDR3 protein is CASSWETGELFF. The CDR3 bases are TGTGCCAGCAGTTGGGAGACCGGGGAGCTGTTTTTT.

This clone occurred a few times. The CDR3 region has the DNA TGCGCCAGCAGCTTAGAGAGGTTTCAGCCCCAGCATTTT. Protein sequence: CASSLERFQPQHF. The V gene is TRBV5-1, the J gene TRBJ1-5; D gene ambiguous. The CDR3 extends over 13 amino acids. The V gene's germline CDR1 is SGHRS and CDR2 YFSETQ. V shed 2 bases and J shed 6 bases, with 9 bases lying between them.

The V and J genes are TRBV5-4 and TRBJ2-2, with D maybe TRBD1 (5 bases). The length of the CDR3 is 15 residues. Trimming removed 4 bases from V and 1 base from J, with 11 bases in between. The germline V gene has CDR1 SGHNT and CDR2 YYREEE (reference sequence). The CDR3: CASSGRGQNTGELFF. The DNA for the CDR3 is TGTGCCAGCAGCGGAAGAGGACAGAACACCGGGGAGCTGTTTTTT.

The chain joins TRBV19 to TRBJ2-3; D perhaps matches TRBD2 (6 bases). Germline-derived CDR1 and CDR2 are LNHDA and SQIVND (reference sequence). Trimming cost V 3 bases and J 4 bases, with 17 bases left between them. The CDR3 totals 16 residues. Written as DNA, the CDR3 is TGTGCCAGTAGTATGCCGGGACTCCGTCTGGCAGATACGCAGTATTTT. It is translated as CASSMPGLRLADTQYF.

The J gene is TRBJ2-5, the V gene TRBV5-1; D remains unclear. V lost 3 bases and J lost 1, with 4 bases in between. This CDR3 is built from 12 residues. CDR1 and CDR2 from the germline V gene are SGHRS and YFSETQ. CDR3 in amino acids: CASSWAQETQYF. CDR3 DNA sequence: TGCGCCAGCAGCTGGGCCCAAGAGACCCAGTACTTC. Variable domain in full (rest from reference TRBV5-1 and TRBJ2-5): KAGVTQTPRYLIKTRGQQVTLSCSPISGHRSVSWYQQTPGQGLQFLFEYFSETQRNKGNFPGRFSGRQFSNSRSEMNVSTLELGDSALYLCASSWAQETQYFGPGTRLLVL.

This clone occurred a few times. In nucleotides, the CDR3 is TGTGCCAGCAGCCCGGAGACAGGGACCTATGGCTACACCTTC. This gives the protein CASSPETGTYGYTF. This chain connects TRBV5-5 to TRBJ1-2; 7 nucleotides match TRBD1. The CDR3 runs to 14 residues. Germline values: CDR1 SGHKS, CDR2 YYEKEE (reference sequence). The V segment lost 4 bases and the J segment 4 bases; nucleotides outside the gene matches: 7.

The rearrangement uses TRBV18 and TRBJ2-2; 10 nucleotides align to TRBD1. Unmatched junction bases numbered 8, after V lost 2 bases and J lost 5 bases. This CDR3 comprises 17 residues. The germline V gene encodes CDR1 KGHSH and CDR2 LQKENI. CDR3 nucleotide sequence: TGTGCCAGCTCACCATCCGGAAGGACAGGGGGGACCGGGGAGCTGTTTTTT. It yields the protein CASSPSGRTGGTGELFF.

The chain is built from TRBV30 and TRBJ1-3, with unresolved D. V lost 0 bases, J lost 3 bases, and 6 bases lay in between. Germline-derived CDR1 and CDR2 are GTSNPN and SVGIG (reference sequence). The CDR3 has 13 amino acids. This chain's CDR3 is CAWSVSVGNTIYF. The CDR3, as DNA: TGTGCCTGGAGTGTGTCCGTTGGAAACACCATATATTTT.

J is TRBJ2-1 and V is TRBV15; 7 bases align to TRBD1. The CDR3 spans 16 residues. Trimming cost V 3 bases and J 2 bases; bases outside gene matches: 7. From germline, CDR1 is LNHNV and CDR2 YYDKDF (reference sequence). CDR3 bases: TGTGCCACCAGCAGGGGGAGACAGGGCCCCTACAATGAGCAGTTCTTC. It translates to CATSRGRQGPYNEQFF.

J is TRBJ2-3 and V is TRBV29-1; TRBD1 matches 7 bases. The V gene's germline CDR1 is SQVTM and CDR2 ANQGSEA. V dropped 4 bases and J dropped 2; count of bases not matched to a gene: 21. There are 19 residues in the CDR3. The CDR3 DNA is TGCAGCGTTGTTTATTACAGGGGAGATCGTCCTCTTTTCACAGATACGCAGTATTTT. Amino acid sequence: CSVVYYRGDRPLFTDTQYF.

This chain links TRBV5-1 with TRBJ2-5, with 7 bases identical to TRBD1. This CDR3 region has 15 residues. Germline values: CDR1 SGHRS, CDR2 YFSETQ. V dropped 3 bases and J dropped 1; count of bases not matched to a gene: 6. CDR3 residues: CASSSSGTAQETQYF. Here the CDR3 DNA reads TGCGCCAGCAGCTCGTCCGGGACAGCCCAAGAGACCCAGTACTTC.

This clone was detected once. This rearrangement joins TRBV12-3 or TRBV12-4 to TRBJ2-7, with D unclear. This CDR3 is built from 12 residues. Trimming removed 5 bases from V and 9 bases from J, with 14 bases in between. DNA for the CDR3: TGTGCCAGCAGTCTCCGTAGTCTCGGGCAGTACTTC. Amino acids: CASSLRSLGQYF.

The CDR3 reads CASSYSPADGELFF. The CDR3 DNA reads TGTGCCAGCAGTTACTCTCCAGCGGACGGGGAGCTGTTTTTT. The rearrangement joins TRBV6-5 to TRBJ2-2; the D gene is possibly TRBD2 (5 bases). CDR1 is MNHEY and CDR2 is SVGAGI in the germline V gene. The CDR3 is 14 amino acids. The V end was cut by 0 bases, the J end by 7 bases, with 9 bases between.

This sequence joins TRBV18 and TRBJ1-1; 9 bases fit TRBD1. J gave up 10 bases and V 6 bases, and 12 bases lay outside the gene matches. Per the germline V gene, CDR1 is KGHSH and CDR2 is LQKENI. This CDR3 has 14 residues. Here the CDR3 reads CASSSGTGMGRAFF. As DNA, the CDR3 is TGTGCCAGCTCGTCCGGGACAGGGATGGGGAGAGCTTTCTTT.

This CDR3 reads CASSQPLQGIGGYTF. The CDR3 bases are TGTGCCAGCAGCCAGCCACTACAGGGTATTGGTGGCTACACCTTC. The rearrangement joins TRBV9 to TRBJ1-2; a weak D match, TRBD1 (6 bases). Per germline, CDR1 SGDLS and CDR2 YYNGEE. The CDR3 is made up of 15 amino acids. Trimming cost V 4 bases and J 7 bases, with 20 bases left between them.

The chain employs TRBV5-8 and TRBJ1-5, with D unclear. The CDR3 extends over 15 amino acids. Trimming took 0 bases from V and 0 from J, leaving 7 bases between them. CDR1 and CDR2 (germline): SGHTS, YDEGEE. CDR3 loop: CASSLAGYSNQPQHF. Here the CDR3 DNA reads TGTGCCAGCAGCTTGGCCGGTTATAGCAATCAGCCCCAGCATTTT.

This clone is a singleton in its sample. J is TRBJ1-2 and V is TRBV18, with D possibly TRBD1 on 6 matching bases. V was trimmed by 3 bases and J by 7 bases, leaving 15 bases between them. The V gene's germline CDR1 is KGHSH and CDR2 LQKENI. CDR3 length: 14 residues. As DNA, the CDR3 is TGTGCCAGCTCACCCAGGGGAACCCAATCTGGCTACACCTTC. This encodes CASSPRGTQSGYTF.